What follows are 5 T cell receptor beta chains derived from one specimen sequenced in a study of control samples from healthy donors and cancer patients. The repertoire was sequenced with immunoSEQ multiplex PCR; TCRdb's copy has only in-frame clones and lacks some. The sample lists about 65,000 clones; approximately 90% were seen once. The sequencing sample was made of PBMCs. These receptors came from a woman aged 45-60 years with colorectal cancer.

This clone was recorded once. This chain's CDR3 is CASSEGQGTETQYF. The CDR3 coding sequence is TGTGCCAGTAGTGAGGGACAGGGCACAGAGACCCAGTACTTC. The genes are TRBV19 and TRBJ2-5, with 9 bases aligning to TRBD1. There are 14 residues in the CDR3. CDR1 LNHDA and CDR2 SQIVND come from the germline V gene (reference sequence). V lost 5 bases and J lost 4; bases outside the gene matches: 5.

The chain uses TRBV12-3 or TRBV12-4 and TRBJ2-1, with D perhaps matching TRBD1 (6 bases). The CDR3 is 13 amino acids. V lost 6 bases to trimming and J lost 8 bases, with 14 bases between them. DNA of the CDR3: TGTGCCAGCAGGGGGACATCTAGGGATGAGCAGTTCTTC. It is translated as CASRGTSRDEQFF.

This clone was observed once. This rearrangement joins TRBV30 to TRBJ1-1; TRBD1 might be the D (5 bases). Germline-derived CDR1 and CDR2 are GTSNPN and SVGIG (reference sequence). Trimming pared 1 base from V and 6 bases from J, leaving 12 bases between. This CDR3 contains 13 residues. CDR3 sequence (DNA): TGTGCCTGGAGTGACCAGGGTGTTTCTGAAGCTTTCTTT. Residues: CAWSDQGVSEAFF.

A word on this clone: The junction departs from germline at one end; a sequencing error may be responsible. The J gene is TRBJ2-6, the V gene TRBV6-5, with D perhaps TRBD1 or TRBD2 (6 bases each). CDR1 and CDR2 from the germline V gene are MNHEY and SVGAGI. The CDR3 extends over 13 amino acids. CDR3 protein: CATRGWGDNVLTF. CDR3 bases: TGTGCCACCAGGGGTTGGGGGGACAACGTCCTGACTTTC.

The genes are TRBV30 and TRBJ2-3, with a possible D match to TRBD1 (6 bases). Trimming shortened V by 6 bases and J by 0 bases, and 13 bases separated the two germline ends. The CDR3 sequence is 14 residues long. Germline-derived CDR1 and CDR2 are GTSNPN and SVGIG (reference sequence). CDR3 loop: CACSRTASTDTQYF. The CDR3 DNA sequence: TGTGCCTGCTCGAGGACAGCTAGCACAGATACGCAGTATTTT.